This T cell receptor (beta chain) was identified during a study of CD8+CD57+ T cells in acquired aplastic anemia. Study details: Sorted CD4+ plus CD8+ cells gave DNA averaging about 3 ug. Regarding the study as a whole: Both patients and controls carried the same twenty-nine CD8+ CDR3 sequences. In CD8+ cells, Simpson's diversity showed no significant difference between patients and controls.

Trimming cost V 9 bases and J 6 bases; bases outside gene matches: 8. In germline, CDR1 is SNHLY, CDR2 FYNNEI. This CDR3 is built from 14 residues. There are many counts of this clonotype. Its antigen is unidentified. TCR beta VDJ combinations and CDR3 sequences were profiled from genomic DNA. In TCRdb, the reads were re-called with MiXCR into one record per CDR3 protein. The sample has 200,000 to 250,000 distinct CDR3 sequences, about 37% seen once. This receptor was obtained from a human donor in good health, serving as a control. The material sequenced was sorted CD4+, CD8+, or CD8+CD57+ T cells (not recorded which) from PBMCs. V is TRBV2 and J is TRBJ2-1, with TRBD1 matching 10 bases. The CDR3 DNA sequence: TGTGCCAGTAAGGGGACAGGGGTGAGCAATGAGCAGTTCTTC. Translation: CASKGTGVSNEQFF.